This TCR beta chain comes out of a study of control samples from healthy donors and cancer patients. Germline V gene sequence: CDR1 MNHEY, CDR2 SVGAGI. The V gene lost 10 bases and the J gene lost 1 base, with 15 bases spanning the gap. The CDR3 contains 14 residues. Method: immunoSEQ multiplex PCR; TCRdb's copy keeps in-frame clones and lacks some. The sample lists about 40,000 clones, about 90% occurring once. The chain recombines TRBV6-5 with TRBJ2-3; either TRBD1 or TRBD2 may fit D (6 bases each). The clonotype comes from a woman aged 50 to 60 in good health. The sequenced sample consisted of blood. CDR3 bases: TGTGCCATTTCATCGGGGGCCCGCACAGATACGCAGTATTTT. This translates into CAISSGARTDTQYF.